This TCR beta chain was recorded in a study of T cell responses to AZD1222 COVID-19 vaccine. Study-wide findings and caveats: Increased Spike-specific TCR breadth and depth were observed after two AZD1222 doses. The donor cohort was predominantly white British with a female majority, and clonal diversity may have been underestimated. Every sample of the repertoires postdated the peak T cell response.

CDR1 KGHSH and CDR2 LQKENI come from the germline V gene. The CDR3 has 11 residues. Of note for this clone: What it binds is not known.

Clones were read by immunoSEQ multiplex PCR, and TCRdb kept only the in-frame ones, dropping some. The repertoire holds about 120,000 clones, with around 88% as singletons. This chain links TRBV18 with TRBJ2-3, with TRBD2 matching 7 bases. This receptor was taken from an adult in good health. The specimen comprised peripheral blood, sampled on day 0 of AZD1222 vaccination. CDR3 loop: CASGDADTQYF. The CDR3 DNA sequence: TGTGCAAGCGGGGATGCAGATACGCAGTATTTT. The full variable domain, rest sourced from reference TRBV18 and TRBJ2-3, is NAGVMQNPRHLVRRRGQEARLRCSPMKGHSHVYWYRQLPEEGLKFMVYLQKENIIDESGMPKERFSAEFPKEGPSILRIQQVVRGDSAAYFCASGDADTQYFGPGTRLTVL.